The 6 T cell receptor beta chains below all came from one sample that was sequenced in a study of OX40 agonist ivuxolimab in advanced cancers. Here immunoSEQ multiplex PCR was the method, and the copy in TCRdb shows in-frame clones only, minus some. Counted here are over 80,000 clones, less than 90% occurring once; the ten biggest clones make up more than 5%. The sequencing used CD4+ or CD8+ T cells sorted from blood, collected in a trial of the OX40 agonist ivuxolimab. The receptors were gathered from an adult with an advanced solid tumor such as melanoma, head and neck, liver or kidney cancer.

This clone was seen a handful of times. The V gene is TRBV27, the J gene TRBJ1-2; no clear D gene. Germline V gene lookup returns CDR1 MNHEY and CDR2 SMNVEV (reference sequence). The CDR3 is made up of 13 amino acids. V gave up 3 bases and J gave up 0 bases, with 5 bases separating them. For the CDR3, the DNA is TGTGCCAGCAGTTTGAACTCTAACTATGGCTACACCTTC. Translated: CASSLNSNYGYTF.

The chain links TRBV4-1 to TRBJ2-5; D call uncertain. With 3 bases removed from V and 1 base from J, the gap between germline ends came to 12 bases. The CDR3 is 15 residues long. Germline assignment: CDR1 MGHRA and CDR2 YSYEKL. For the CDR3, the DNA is TGCGCCAGCAGCCAGAACGGGCACTCCCAAGAGACCCAGTACTTC. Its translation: CASSQNGHSQETQYF.

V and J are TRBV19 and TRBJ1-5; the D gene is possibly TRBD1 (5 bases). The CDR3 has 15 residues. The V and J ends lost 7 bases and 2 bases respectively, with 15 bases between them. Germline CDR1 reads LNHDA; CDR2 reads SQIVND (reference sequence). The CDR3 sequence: CASTAQGAGNQPQHF. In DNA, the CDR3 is TGTGCCAGTACCGCGCAGGGTGCGGGCAATCAGCCCCAGCATTTT. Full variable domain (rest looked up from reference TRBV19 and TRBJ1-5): DGGITQSPKYLFRKEGQNVTLSCEQNLNHDAMYWYRQDPGQGLRLIYYSQIVNDFQKGDIAEGYSVSREKKESFPLTVTSAQKNPTAFYLCASTAQGAGNQPQHFGDGTRLSIL.

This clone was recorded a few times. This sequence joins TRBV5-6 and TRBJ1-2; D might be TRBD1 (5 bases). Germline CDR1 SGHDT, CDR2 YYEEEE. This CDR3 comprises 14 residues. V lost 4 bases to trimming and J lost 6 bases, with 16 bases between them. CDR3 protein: CASSPTGGLDGYTF. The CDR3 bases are TGTGCCAGCAGCCCGACTGGGGGTCTCGATGGCTACACCTTC.

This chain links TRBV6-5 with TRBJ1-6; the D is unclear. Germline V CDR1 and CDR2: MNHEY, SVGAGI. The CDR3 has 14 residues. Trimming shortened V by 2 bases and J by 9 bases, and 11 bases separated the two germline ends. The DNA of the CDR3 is TGTGCCAGCAGTTACAGTGGCCAGCTTTCACCCCTCCACTTT. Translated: CASSYSGQLSPLHF.

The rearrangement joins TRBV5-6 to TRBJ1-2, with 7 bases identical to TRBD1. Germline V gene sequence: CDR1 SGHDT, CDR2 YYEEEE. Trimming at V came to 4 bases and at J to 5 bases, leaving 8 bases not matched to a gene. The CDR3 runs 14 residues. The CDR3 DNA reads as TGTGCCAGCAGCCTATTACAGGGGACGTATGGCTACACCTTC. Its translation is CASSLLQGTYGYTF.